Only a few counts were recorded for the clone carrying this T cell receptor beta chain. The antigen remains unidentified. This record comes from a study of regulatory T cells in long-lasting Graves disease. The TCR beta library used iRepertoire HTBI primers with Arm-PCR amplification of CDR3. As handled by the study authors: Sample data revealed approximately 62 TRBV and 14 TRBJ segments. TCRdb re-derived calls from the multiplex PCR reads in MiXCR, one entry per CDR3 protein. The authors' filters were not applied to this entry. The sample records 400,000 to 600,000 distinct CDR3 sequences, 20% to 25% being singletons. CDR1 and CDR2 (germline): SQVTM, ANQGSEA. Deletions cut 3 bases from V and 2 bases from J, with 14 bases between. The CDR3 has 14 residues. Time point reported: persistent/refractory GD, antithyroid drugs over 5 years with positive TRAb. Researchers made the TCR library from RNA that was extracted from PBMCs. Enrollment of patients was through an endocrinology department in Xi'an, China.

General observations from the study: It was in persistent disease that TRBV28, TRBJ1-2 and TRBJ2-5 were favored.

The sequencing here drew on peripheral blood mononuclear cells (PBMCs), taken when the disease was refractory, from a patient treated with antithyroid drugs. The chain has TRBV29-1 and TRBJ2-7; a possible D gene is TRBD2 (6 bases). The TCR comes from a female donor with Graves disease. CDR3 loop: CSVDSGELAYEQYF. CDR3 DNA sequence: TGCAGCGTTGATTCGGGGGAATTGGCCTACGAGCAGTACTTC.